This TCR beta chain came from a study of cytomegalovirus exposure and HLA in healthy donors. Across the study: Counted in an early data release were approximately 80 million unique TCRs from HLA-typed donors.

The PCR was carried out with 60 Vbeta primers and 13 Jbeta primers. Data came from immunoSEQ multiplex PCR; TCRdb stores just in-frame clones and leaves some out. The sample shows 95,000 to 100,000 clones, roughly 74% of them seen only once. As for this clone: The antigen is undetermined.

CDR1 is MGHRA and CDR2 is YSYEKL in the germline V gene. The CDR3 covers 17 residues. Trimming left V 2 bases short and J 3 bases short, with 14 bases between. Notes on the study in general: Most subjects' HLA-A and HLA-B alleles were reportedly predicted from TCR beta sequences. According to an earlier analysis, most TCR beta V segments yielded productive rearrangements about 87% or about 30% of the time.

The gene calls are TRBV4-1 and TRBJ1-6; D remains ambiguous. The TCR sequence derives from a woman aged 40-49 years in good health and CMV-seronegative. What was sequenced was PBMCs. The CDR3 DNA follows: TGCGCCAGCAGCCAACTCCGTGGTACTGACTATAATTCACCCCTCCACTTT. Its translation is CASSQLRGTDYNSPLHF.